Shown below are 21 T cell receptor beta chains from a single sample sequenced in a study of blood T cell repertoires in COVID-19 (dated by TCRdb to 2020 to 2021). Library method: the immunoSEQ multiplex PCR assay. Imported from immuneACCESS, the table was reduced by TCRdb to in-frame sequences with V and J called. These copies leave out some clones; in studies compared against another copy, an unresolved V gene accounts for under half, and the cause of the remainder is not known. Here the sample has 390,000 or so clones; around 87% occur a single time. The top ten clonotypes cover 6.5% to 7% of the sample. Sequenced: peripheral blood. These receptors came from a young man with active or convalescent COVID-19.

This clone was recorded a few times. The chain links TRBV2 to TRBJ2-2; D may be TRBD2 (5 bases). CDR1 is SNHLY, CDR2 FYNNEI, per germline. The CDR3 covers 12 residues. Trimming cost V 7 bases and J 7 bases, with 10 bases left between them. Here the CDR3 DNA reads TGTGCCAGCAATAGAGGGAACGGGGAGCTGTTTTTT. It yields the protein CASNRGNGELFF.

This rearrangement joins TRBV4-2 to TRBJ1-5; possible D gene TRBD1, 5 bases. CDR3 length: 14 amino acids. V was trimmed by 0 bases and J by 7 bases, leaving 10 bases between them. Germline V gives CDR1 LGHNA, CDR2 YNFKEQ. CDR3 in amino acids: CASSQEAGIQPQHF. The CDR3 DNA is TGTGCCAGCAGCCAAGAGGCAGGGATACAGCCCCAGCATTTT.

The V gene is TRBV30, the J gene TRBJ2-6, with a possible D match to TRBD2 (5 bases). V gave up 4 bases and J gave up 0 bases, with 7 bases separating them. Germline V gene sequence: CDR1 GTSNPN, CDR2 SVGIG (reference sequence). CDR3 length: 14 residues. This CDR3 is CAWTEGSGANVLTF. CDR3 nucleotides: TGTGCCTGGACCGAGGGCTCTGGGGCCAACGTCCTGACTTTC.

The J gene is TRBJ1-1, the V gene TRBV6-5; 8 positions match TRBD1. V trimming: 5 bases; J trimming: 3 bases; junction bases outside the gene matches: 5. This CDR3 region has 14 residues. Germline loops: CDR1 MNHEY, CDR2 SVGAGI. The CDR3 sequence is CASSIQDRDTEAFF. CDR3 DNA sequence: TGTGCCAGCAGTATCCAGGACAGGGACACTGAAGCTTTCTTT.

The V gene is TRBV28, the J gene TRBJ1-5, with 7 bases identical to TRBD1. The CDR3 loop spans 12 amino acids. Germline V gene sequence: CDR1 MDHEN, CDR2 SYDVKM. For the CDR3, the DNA is TGTGCTCTGGGACAGCTCGATCAGCCCCAGCATTTT. It codes for CALGQLDQPQHF.

This chain joins TRBV9 and TRBJ2-1, with TRBD2 matching over 9 bases. The CDR3 totals 14 residues. Per germline, CDR1 SGDLS and CDR2 YYNGEE. The V gene end was trimmed by 3 bases and the J gene end by 6 bases; junction bases not matched to a gene: 4. The CDR3 DNA follows: TGTGCCAGCAGCGGGCGGGGGGGCATCAATGAGCAGTTCTTC. This gives the protein CASSGRGGINEQFF.

This clone was seen a single time. The rearrangement uses TRBV27 and TRBJ1-1; perhaps TRBD1 as D (5 bases). Trimming cost V 3 bases and J 5 bases, with 13 bases left between them. CDR1 is MNHEY, CDR2 SMNVEV, per germline (reference sequence). The CDR3 has 14 residues. The CDR3 bases are TGTGCCAGCAGTTTCGGGACGGGAGGAACTGAAGCTTTCTTT. Translated, it gives CASSFGTGGTEAFF.

The V and J genes are TRBV7-7 and TRBJ2-1, with 11 bases fitting TRBD1. The germline gives CDR1 SSHAT, CDR2 FNYEAQ (reference sequence). V lost 5 bases and J lost 3; bases outside the gene matches: 3. The CDR3 has 15 amino acids. The DNA for the CDR3 is TGTGCCAGCAGCGCCGGGACAGGGGGCTACAATGAGCAGTTCTTC. Protein: CASSAGTGGYNEQFF.

A single count supports this clone. This chain uses TRBV6-5 with TRBJ2-3, with TRBD2 identical over 11 bases. The CDR3 has 13 residues. Germline CDR1 and CDR2: MNHEY and SVGAGI. J lost 5 bases, V lost 6 bases, and 1 base had no gene match. The chain's CDR3 is CASRLAGEDTQYF. CDR3 DNA sequence: TGTGCCAGCAGACTAGCGGGAGAAGATACGCAGTATTTT.

The chain uses TRBV19 and TRBJ2-7, with TRBD2 identical over 9 bases. Germline V gives CDR1 LNHDA, CDR2 SQIVND (reference sequence). The CDR3 consists of 15 residues. V lost 4 bases and J lost 2; bases outside the gene matches: 6. CDR3: CASSNPAGGAYEQYF. The CDR3 DNA reads as TGTGCCAGTAGTAACCCCGCGGGAGGGGCCTACGAGCAGTACTTC.

This rearrangement joins TRBV30 to TRBJ1-5; D unresolved. The CDR3 has 16 amino acids. From germline, CDR1 is GTSNPN and CDR2 SVGIG (reference sequence). V was clipped by 1 base and J by 0 bases, with 13 bases between them. CDR3 sequence (DNA): TGTGCCTGGAGTGCCCCCCTAGTTGGTAGCAATCAGCCCCAGCATTTT. Its translation: CAWSAPLVGSNQPQHF.

This sequence joins TRBV6-6 and TRBJ1-5, with D unclear. CDR1 is MNHNY, CDR2 SVGAGI, per germline (reference sequence). This CDR3 is 12 amino acids long. The V end lost 7 bases, the J end lost 6 bases, and 10 bases lay between the germline ends. The CDR3 protein is CASTEIPQPQHF. The CDR3 bases are TGTGCCAGCACCGAGATCCCTCAGCCCCAGCATTTT.

V gene TRBV6-4 combines with J gene TRBJ2-5, with 9 bases identical to TRBD2. Germline trimming cut 6 bases from V and 5 bases from J; bases unmatched to any gene: 10. Germline CDR1 reads MRHNA; CDR2 reads SNTAGT. CDR3 length: 15 residues. The CDR3 nucleotides are TGTGCCAGCAGCCGAGAGGCGGGGGGGCTTGAGACCCAGTACTTC. It translates to CASSREAGGLETQYF.

This chain uses TRBV11-1 with TRBJ1-6; D is unresolved. The CDR3 length is 13 residues. Germline-derived CDR1 and CDR2 are SGHAT and FQDESV (reference sequence). The ends were cut back, 5 bases at V and 11 bases at J, with 13 bases in the middle. CDR3 DNA: TGTGCCAGCAGCCAGACGGGAAAAACACCCCTCCACTTT. Amino acids: CASSQTGKTPLHF.

The genes are TRBV5-8 and TRBJ2-7; tentative D call: TRBD2 (6 bases). Germline CDR1 reads SGHTS; CDR2 reads YDEGEE. V shed 3 bases and J shed 2 bases, with 12 bases lying between them. The CDR3 loop spans 14 amino acids. The CDR3 DNA is TGTGCCAGCAGCTCGGGACTCGGTGCCTACGAGCAGTACTTC. Its translation: CASSSGLGAYEQYF.

Turning to this clone: The same CDR3 can be traced to other DNA sequences in this sample. CDR3 sequence (DNA): TGTGCCAGCAGCTTAGCCGCCGGGGGTAGTAATCAGCCCCAGCATTTT. It yields the protein CASSLAAGGSNQPQHF. The J gene is TRBJ1-5, the V gene TRBV7-8; tentatively, D is TRBD1 (5 bases). Per the germline V gene, CDR1 is SGHVS and CDR2 is FQNEAQ. The V and J ends lost 0 bases and 4 bases respectively, with 13 bases between them. The CDR3 runs 16 residues.

CDR3: CASSYITGRYGYTF. CDR3 nucleotide sequence: TGTGCCAGCAGTTACATCACAGGCCGCTATGGCTACACCTTC. This rearrangement joins TRBV6-6 to TRBJ1-2; TRBD1 is a possible D gene (5 bases). Trimming pared 2 bases from V and 4 bases from J, leaving 11 bases between. The germline gives CDR1 MNHNY, CDR2 SVGAGI (reference sequence). The CDR3 contains 14 residues.

The chain is built from TRBV11-1 and TRBJ2-1; maybe TRBD2 (6 bases). V lost 5 bases, J lost 0 bases, and 14 bases lay in between. CDR1 and CDR2 from the germline V gene are SGHAT and FQDESV (reference sequence). The CDR3 extends over 16 amino acids. The CDR3 reads CASSERGVYSYNEQFF. The CDR3 DNA reads as TGTGCCAGCAGCGAGCGCGGGGTCTACTCCTACAATGAGCAGTTCTTC.

This chain links TRBV9 with TRBJ2-5; TRBD1 aligns across 8 bases. The CDR3 runs 16 residues. V gave up 4 bases and J gave up 0 bases; unmatched junction bases: 8. The germline V gene has CDR1 SGDLS and CDR2 YYNGEE. DNA for the CDR3: TGTGCCAGCAGCCCTGAGGACAGGGACTACCAAGAGACCCAGTACTTC. It translates to CASSPEDRDYQETQYF.

The chain recombines TRBV6-6 with TRBJ1-4, with 7 bases that match TRBD1. V was pared by 6 bases and J by 11 bases, with 6 bases of the junction left unmatched. CDR3 length: 12 residues. The germline V gene has CDR1 MNHNY and CDR2 SVGAGI (reference sequence). In nucleotides, the CDR3 is TGTGCCAGCAGCCCACGGGACAGCAAACTGTTTTTT. Its translation is CASSPRDSKLFF.

This clone appeared once. V is TRBV19 and J is TRBJ2-7; 7 bases are a match to TRBD1. This CDR3 comprises 14 residues. J gave up 3 bases and V 4 bases, and 6 bases lay outside the gene matches. Per germline, CDR1 LNHDA and CDR2 SQIVND (reference sequence). In DNA, the CDR3 is TGTGCCAGTAGTACCGACAGGGTGTTCTACGAGCAGTACTTC. This translates into CASSTDRVFYEQYF.